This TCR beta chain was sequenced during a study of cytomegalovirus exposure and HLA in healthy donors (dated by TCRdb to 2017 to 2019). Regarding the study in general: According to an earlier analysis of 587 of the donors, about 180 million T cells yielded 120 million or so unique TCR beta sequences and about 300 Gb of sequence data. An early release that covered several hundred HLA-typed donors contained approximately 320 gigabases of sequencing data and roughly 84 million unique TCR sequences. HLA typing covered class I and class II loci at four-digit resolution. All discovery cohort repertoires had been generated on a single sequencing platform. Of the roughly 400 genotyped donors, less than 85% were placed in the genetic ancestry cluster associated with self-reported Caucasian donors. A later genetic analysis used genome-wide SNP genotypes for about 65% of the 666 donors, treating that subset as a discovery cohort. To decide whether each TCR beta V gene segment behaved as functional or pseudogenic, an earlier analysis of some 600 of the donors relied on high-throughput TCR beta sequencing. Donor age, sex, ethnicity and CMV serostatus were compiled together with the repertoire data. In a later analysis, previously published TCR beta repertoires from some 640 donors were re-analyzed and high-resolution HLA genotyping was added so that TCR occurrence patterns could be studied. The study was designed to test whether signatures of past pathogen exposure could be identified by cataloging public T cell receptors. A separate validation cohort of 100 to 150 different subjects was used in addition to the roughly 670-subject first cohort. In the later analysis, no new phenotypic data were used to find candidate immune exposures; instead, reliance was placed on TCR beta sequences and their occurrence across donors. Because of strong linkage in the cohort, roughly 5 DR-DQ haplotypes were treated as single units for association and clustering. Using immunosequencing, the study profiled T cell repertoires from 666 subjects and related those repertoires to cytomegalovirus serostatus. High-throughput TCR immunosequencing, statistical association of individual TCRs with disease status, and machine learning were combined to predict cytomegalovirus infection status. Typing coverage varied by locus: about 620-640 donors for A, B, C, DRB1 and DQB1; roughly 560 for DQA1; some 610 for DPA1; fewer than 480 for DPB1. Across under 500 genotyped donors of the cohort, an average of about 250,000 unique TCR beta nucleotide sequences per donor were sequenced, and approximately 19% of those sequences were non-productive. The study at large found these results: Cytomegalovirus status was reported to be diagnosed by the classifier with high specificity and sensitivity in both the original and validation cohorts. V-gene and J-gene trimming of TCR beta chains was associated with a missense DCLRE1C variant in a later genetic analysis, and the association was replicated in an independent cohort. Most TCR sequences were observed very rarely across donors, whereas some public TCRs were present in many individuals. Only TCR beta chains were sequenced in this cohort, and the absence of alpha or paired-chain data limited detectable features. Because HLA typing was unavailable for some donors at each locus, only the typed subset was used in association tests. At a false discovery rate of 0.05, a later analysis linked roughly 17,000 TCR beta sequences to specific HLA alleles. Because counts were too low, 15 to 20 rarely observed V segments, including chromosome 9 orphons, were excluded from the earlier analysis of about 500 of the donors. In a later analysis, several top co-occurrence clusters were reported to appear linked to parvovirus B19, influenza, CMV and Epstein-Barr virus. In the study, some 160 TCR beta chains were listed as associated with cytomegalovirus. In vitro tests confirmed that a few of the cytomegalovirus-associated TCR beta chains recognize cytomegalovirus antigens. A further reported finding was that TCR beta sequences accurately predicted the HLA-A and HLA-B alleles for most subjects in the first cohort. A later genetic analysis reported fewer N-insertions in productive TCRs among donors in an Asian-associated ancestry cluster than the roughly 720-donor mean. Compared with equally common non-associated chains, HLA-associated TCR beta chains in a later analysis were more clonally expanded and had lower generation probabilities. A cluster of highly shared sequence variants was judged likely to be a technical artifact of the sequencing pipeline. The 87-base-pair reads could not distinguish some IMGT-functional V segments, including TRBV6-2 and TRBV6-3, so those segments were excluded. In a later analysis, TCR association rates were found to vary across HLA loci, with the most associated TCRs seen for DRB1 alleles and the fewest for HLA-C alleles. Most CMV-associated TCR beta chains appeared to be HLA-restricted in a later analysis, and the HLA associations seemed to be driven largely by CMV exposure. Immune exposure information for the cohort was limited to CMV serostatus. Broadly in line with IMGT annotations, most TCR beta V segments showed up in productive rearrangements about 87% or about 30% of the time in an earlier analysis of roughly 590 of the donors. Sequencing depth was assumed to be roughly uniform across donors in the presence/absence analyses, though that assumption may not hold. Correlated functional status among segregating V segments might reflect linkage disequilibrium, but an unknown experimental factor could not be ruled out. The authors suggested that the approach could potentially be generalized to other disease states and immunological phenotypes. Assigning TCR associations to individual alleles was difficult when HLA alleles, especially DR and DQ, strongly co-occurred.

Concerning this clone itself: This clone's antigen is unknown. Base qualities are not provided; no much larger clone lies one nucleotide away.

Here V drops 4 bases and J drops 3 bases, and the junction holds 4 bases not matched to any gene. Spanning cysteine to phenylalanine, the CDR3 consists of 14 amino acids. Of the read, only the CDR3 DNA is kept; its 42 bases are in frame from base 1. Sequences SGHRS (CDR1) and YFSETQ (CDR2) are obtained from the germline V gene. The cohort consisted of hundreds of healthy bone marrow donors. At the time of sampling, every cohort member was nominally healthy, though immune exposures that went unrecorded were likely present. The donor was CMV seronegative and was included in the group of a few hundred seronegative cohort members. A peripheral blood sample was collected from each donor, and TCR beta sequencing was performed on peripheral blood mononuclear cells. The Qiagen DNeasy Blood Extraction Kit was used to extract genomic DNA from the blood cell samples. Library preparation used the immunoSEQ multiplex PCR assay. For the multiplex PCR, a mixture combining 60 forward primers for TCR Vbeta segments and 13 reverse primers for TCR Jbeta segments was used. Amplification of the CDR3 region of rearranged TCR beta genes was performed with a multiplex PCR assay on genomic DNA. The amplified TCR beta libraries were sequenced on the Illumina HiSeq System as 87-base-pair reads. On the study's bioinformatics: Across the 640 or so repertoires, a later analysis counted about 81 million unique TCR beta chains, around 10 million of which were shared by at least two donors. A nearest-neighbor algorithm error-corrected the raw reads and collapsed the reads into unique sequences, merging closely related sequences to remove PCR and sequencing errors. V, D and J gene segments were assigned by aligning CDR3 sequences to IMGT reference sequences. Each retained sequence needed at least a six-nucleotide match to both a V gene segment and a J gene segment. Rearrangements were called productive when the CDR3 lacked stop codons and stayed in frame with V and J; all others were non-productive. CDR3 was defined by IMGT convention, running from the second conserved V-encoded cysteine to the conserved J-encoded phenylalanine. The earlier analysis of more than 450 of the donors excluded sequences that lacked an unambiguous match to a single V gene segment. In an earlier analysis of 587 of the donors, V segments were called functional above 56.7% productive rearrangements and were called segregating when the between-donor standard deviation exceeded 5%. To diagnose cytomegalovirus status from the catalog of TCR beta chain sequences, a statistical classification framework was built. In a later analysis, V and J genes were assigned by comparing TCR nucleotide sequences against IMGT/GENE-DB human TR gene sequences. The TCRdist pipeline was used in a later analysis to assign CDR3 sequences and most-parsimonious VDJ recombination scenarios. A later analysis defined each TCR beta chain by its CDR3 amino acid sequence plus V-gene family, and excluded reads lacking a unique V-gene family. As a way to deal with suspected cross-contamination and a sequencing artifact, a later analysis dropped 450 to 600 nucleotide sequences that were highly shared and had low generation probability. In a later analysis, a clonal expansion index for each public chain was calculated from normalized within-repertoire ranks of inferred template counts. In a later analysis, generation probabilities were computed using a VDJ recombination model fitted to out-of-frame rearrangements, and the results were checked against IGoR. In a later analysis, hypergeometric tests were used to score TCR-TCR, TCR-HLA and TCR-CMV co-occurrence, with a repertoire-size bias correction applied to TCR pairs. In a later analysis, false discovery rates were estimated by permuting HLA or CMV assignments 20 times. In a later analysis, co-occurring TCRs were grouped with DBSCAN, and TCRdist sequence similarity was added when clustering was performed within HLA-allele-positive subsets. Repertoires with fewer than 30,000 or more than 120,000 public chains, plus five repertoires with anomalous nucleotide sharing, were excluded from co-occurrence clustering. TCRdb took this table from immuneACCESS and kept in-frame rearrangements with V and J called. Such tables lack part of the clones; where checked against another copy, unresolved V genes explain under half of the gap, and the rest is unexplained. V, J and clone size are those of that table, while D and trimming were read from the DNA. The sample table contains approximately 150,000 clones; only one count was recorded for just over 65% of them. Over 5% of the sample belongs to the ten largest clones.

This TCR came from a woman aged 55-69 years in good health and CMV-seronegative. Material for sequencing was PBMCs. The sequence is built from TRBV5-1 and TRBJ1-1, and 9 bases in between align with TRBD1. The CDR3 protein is CASSGRTGDTEAFF. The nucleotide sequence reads TGCGCCAGCAGCGGTAGGACAGGGGACACTGAAGCTTTCTTT. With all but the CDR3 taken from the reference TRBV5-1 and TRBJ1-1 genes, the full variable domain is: KAGVTQTPRYLIKTRGQQVTLSCSPISGHRSVSWYQQTPGQGLQFLFEYFSETQRNKGNFPGRFSGRQFSNSRSEMNVSTLELGDSALYLCASSGRTGDTEAFFGQGTRLTVV.